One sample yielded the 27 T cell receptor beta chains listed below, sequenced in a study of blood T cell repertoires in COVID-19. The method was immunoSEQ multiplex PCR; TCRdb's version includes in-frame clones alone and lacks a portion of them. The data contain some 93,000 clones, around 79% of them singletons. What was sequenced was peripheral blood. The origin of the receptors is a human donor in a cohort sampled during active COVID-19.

CDR3 protein: CASSQDRGYGYTF. DNA of the CDR3: TGTGCCAGCAGCCAGGACAGGGGGTATGGCTACACCTTC. The J gene is TRBJ1-2, the V gene TRBV6-4; 10 bases match TRBD1. The germline V gene encodes CDR1 MRHNA and CDR2 SNTAGT. The ends lost 6 bases at V and 5 bases at J; junction bases unmatched: 3. There are 13 residues in the CDR3.

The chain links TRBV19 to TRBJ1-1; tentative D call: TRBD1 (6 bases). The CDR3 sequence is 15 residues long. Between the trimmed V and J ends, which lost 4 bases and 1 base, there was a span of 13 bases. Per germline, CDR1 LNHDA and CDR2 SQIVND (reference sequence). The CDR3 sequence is CASSSHRDANTEAFF. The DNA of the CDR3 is TGTGCCAGTAGTAGCCACAGGGACGCGAACACTGAAGCTTTCTTT.

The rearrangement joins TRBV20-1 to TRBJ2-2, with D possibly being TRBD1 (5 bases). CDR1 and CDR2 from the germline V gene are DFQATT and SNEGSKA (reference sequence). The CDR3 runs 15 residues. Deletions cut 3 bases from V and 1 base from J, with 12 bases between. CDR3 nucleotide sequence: TGCAGTGCTAGTAAGGGGTGGGGGAACACCGGGGAGCTGTTTTTT. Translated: CSASKGWGNTGELFF.

The CDR3 DNA follows: TGCGCCAGCGCCCGAGGCAGCATGAACACTGAAGCTTTCTTT. It codes for CASARGSMNTEAFF. This chain joins TRBV5-1 and TRBJ1-1; D is uncertain. The V gene's germline CDR1 is SGHRS and CDR2 YFSETQ. The CDR3 length is 14 residues. V was trimmed by 7 bases and J by 0 bases, leaving 13 bases between them.

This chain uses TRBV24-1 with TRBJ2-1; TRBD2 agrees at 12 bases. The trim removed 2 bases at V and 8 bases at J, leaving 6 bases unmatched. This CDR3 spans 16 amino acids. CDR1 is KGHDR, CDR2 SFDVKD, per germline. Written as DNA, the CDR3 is TGTGCCACCAGTGATTCCTCTAGCGGGAGGGCCCATGAGCAGTTCTTC. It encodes CATSDSSSGRAHEQFF.

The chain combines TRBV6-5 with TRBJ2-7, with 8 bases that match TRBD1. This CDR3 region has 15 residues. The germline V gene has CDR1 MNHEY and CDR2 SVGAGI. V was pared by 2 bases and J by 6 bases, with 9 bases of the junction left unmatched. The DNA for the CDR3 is TGTGCCAGCAGTTACCCCGGGCAGGGGGCTGGCGAGCAGTACTTC. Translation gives CASSYPGQGAGEQYF.

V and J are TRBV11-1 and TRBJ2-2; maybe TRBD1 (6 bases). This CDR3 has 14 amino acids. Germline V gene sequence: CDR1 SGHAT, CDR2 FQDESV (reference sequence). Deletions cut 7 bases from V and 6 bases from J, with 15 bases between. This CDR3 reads CASNSQGIPGELFF. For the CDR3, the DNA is TGTGCCAGCAACTCACAGGGAATCCCCGGGGAGCTGTTTTTT.

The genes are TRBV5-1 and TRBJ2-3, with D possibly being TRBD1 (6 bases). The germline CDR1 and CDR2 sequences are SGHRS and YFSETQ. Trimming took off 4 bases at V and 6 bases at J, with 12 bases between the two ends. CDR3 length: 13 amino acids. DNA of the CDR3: TGCGCCAGCAGCCCAGGGGACCGCGATACGCAGTATTTT. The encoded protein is CASSPGDRDTQYF.

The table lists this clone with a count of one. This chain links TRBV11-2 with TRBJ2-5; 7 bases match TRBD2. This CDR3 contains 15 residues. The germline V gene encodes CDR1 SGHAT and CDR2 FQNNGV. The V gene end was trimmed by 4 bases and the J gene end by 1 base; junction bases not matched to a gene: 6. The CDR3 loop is CASSSVLAFQETQYF. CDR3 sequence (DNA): TGTGCCAGCAGCTCAGTACTAGCGTTCCAAGAGACCCAGTACTTC. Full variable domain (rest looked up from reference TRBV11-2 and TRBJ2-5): EAGVAQSPRYKIIEKRQSVAFWCNPISGHATLYWYQQILGQGPKLLIQFQNNGVVDDSQLPKDRFSAERLKGVDSTLKIQPAKLEDSAVYLCASSSVLAFQETQYFGPGTRLLVL.

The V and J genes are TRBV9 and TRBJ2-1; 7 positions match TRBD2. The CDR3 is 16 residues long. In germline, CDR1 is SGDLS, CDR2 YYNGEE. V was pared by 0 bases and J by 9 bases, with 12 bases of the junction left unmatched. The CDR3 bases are TGTGCCAGCAGCGTAGCTAGCGGAGGAGGATATGCTGAGCAGTTCTTC. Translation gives CASSVASGGGYAEQFF.

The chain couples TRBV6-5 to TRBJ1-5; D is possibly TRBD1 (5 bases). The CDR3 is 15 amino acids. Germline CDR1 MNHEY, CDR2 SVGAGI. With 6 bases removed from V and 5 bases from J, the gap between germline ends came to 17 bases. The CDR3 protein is CASRPRTGGDQPQHF. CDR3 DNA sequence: TGTGCCAGCAGACCACGGACGGGAGGGGATCAGCCCCAGCATTTT.

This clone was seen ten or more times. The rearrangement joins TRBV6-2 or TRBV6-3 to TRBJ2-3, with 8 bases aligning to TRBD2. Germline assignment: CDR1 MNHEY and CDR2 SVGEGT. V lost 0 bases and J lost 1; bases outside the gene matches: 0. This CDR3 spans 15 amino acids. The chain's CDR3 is CASSYSLAGTDTQYF. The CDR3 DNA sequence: TGTGCCAGCAGTTACTCACTAGCGGGCACAGATACGCAGTATTTT.

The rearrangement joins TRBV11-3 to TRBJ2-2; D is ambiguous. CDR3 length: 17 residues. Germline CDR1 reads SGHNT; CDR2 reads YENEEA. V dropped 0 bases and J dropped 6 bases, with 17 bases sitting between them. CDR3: CASSLDRVGAVSGELFF. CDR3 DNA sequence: TGTGCCAGCAGCTTAGATCGGGTCGGCGCGGTATCCGGGGAGCTGTTTTTT.

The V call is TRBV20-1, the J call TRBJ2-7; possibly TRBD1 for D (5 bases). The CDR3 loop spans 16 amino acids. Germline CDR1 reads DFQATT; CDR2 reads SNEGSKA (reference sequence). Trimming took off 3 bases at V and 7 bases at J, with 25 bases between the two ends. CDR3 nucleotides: TGCAGTGCTAGTGGCCTTGGAGTAGGGGTTTTGGGGGAGCAGTACTTC. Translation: CSASGLGVGVLGEQYF.

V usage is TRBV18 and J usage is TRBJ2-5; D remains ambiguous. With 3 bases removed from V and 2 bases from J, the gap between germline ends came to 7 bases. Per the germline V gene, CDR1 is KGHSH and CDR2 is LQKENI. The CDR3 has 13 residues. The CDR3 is CASSPGLQETQYF. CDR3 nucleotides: TGTGCCAGCTCACCTGGGCTTCAAGAGACCCAGTACTTC.

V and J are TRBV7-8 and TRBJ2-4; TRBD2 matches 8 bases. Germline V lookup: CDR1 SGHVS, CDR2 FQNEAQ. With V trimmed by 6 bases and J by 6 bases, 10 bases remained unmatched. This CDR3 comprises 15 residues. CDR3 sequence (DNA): TGTGCCAGCAGTCGAGTTGGGCTAGCGGGAAACATTCAGTACTTC. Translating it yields CASSRVGLAGNIQYF.

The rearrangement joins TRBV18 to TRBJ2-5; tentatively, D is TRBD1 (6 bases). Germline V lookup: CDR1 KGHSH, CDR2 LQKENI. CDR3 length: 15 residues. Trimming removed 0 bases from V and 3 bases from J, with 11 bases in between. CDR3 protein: CASSPPLSGEETQYF. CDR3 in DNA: TGTGCCAGCTCACCACCGTTATCAGGGGAAGAGACCCAGTACTTC.

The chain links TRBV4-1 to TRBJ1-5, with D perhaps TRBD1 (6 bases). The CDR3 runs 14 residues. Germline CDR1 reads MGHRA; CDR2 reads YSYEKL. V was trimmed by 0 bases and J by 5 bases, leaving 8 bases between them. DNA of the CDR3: TGCGCCAGCAGCCAAGAACAGGGTGATCAGCCCCAGCATTTT. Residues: CASSQEQGDQPQHF.

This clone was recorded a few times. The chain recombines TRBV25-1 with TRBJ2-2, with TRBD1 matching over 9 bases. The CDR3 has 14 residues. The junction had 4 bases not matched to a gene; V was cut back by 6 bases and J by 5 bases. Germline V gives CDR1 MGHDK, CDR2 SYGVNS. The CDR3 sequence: CASRETGGTGELFF. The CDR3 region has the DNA TGTGCCAGCAGAGAGACAGGGGGAACCGGGGAGCTGTTTTTT.

CDR3 nucleotide sequence: TGTGCCAGCACCCATACCAGGGAAGAGCAGTACTTC. Protein: CASTHTREEQYF. The rearrangement links TRBV7-9 to TRBJ2-7, with D tentatively TRBD1 (5 bases). The CDR3 totals 12 residues. Trimming removed 7 bases at V and 7 bases at J, with 14 bases between. Germline V gives CDR1 SEHNR, CDR2 FQNEAQ (reference sequence).

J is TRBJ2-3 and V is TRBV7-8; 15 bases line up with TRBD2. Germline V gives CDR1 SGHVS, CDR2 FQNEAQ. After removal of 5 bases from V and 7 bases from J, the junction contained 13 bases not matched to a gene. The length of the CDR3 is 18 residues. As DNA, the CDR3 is TGTGCCAGCAGCCCCACCCAGCGGACTAGCGGGAGGGGAAATACGCAGTATTTT. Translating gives CASSPTQRTSGRGNTQYF.

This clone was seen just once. In nucleotides, the CDR3 is TGTGCCAGCAGCCAATCCCTGCAAGAGACCCAGTACTTC. Amino acid sequence: CASSQSLQETQYF. The chain uses TRBV14 and TRBJ2-5; D gene uncertain. Germline CDR1 reads SGHDN; CDR2 reads FVKESK. This CDR3 region has 13 residues. The V end was cut by 2 bases, the J end by 2 bases, with 6 bases between.

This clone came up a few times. The CDR3 region is CASSASRLDEQYF. The CDR3 DNA follows: TGCGCCAGCAGTGCGTCCAGGTTGGACGAGCAGTACTTC. The rearrangement joins TRBV10-1 to TRBJ2-7; D remains ambiguous. The CDR3 length is 13 residues. Trimming pared 4 bases from V and 5 bases from J, leaving 12 bases between. Germline-derived CDR1 and CDR2 are WNHNN and SYGVQD (reference sequence).

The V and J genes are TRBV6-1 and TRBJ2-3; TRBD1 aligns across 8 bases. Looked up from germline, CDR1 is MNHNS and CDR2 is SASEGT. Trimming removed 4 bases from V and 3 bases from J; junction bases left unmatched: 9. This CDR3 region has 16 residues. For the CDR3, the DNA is TGTGCCAGCAGTGGAGGGACAGGTTTTTGGACAGATACGCAGTATTTT. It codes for CASSGGTGFWTDTQYF.

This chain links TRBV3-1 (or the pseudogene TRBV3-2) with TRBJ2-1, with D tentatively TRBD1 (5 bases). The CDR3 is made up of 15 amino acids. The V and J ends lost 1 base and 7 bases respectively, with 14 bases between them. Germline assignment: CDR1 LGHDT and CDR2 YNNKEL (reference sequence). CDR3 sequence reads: CASSQVRRVWNEQFF. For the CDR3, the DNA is TGTGCCAGCAGCCAAGTGCGCAGGGTGTGGAATGAGCAGTTCTTC.

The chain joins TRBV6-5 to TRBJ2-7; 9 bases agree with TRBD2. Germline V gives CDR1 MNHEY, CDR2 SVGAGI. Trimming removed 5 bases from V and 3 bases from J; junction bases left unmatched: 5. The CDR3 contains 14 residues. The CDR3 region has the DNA TGTGCCAGCAGTCGACTAGCGGTGGGCTACGAGCAGTACTTC. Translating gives CASSRLAVGYEQYF.

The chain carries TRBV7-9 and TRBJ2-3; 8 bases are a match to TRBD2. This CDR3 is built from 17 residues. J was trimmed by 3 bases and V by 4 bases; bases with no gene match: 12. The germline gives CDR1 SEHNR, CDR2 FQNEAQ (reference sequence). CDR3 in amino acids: CASSWGAGGRRTDTQYF. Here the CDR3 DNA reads TGTGCCAGCAGCTGGGGGGCCGGCGGGAGGCGGACAGATACGCAGTATTTT.